What follows are 19 T cell receptor beta chains derived from one specimen sequenced in a study of blood T cell repertoires in COVID-19. Clones were sequenced by immunoSEQ multiplex PCR, and TCRdb holds only the in-frame ones, with some missing. The repertoire holds 120,000 or so clones, roughly nine tenths seen once, with approximately 7.2% in the top ten. Specimen: peripheral blood. The receptors shown here come from a man between 65 and 85 years old who had recovered from COVID-19.

This clone was seen once. The chain has TRBV19 and TRBJ2-2; 12 nucleotides agree with TRBD2. The V segment lost 5 bases and the J segment 4 bases; nucleotides outside the gene matches: 8. The germline V gene encodes CDR1 LNHDA and CDR2 SQIVND (reference sequence). The CDR3 consists of 17 residues. The CDR3 DNA is TGTGCCAGTAGTCGAGGACTAGCGGGGATTTCCACCGGGGAGCTGTTTTTT. Translation: CASSRGLAGISTGELFF.

V and J are TRBV20-1 and TRBJ2-7; 9 nucleotides line up with TRBD2. The germline CDR1 and CDR2 sequences are DFQATT and SNEGSKA (reference sequence). The CDR3 totals 14 residues. V was pared by 6 bases and J by 3 bases, with 9 bases of the junction left unmatched. The CDR3 is CSASSGRLIYEQYF. CDR3 nucleotides: TGCAGTGCGAGTAGCGGGAGACTCATCTACGAGCAGTACTTC.

This clone was observed a few times. This chain links TRBV19 with TRBJ2-3; D is perhaps TRBD2 (7 bases). The CDR3 runs to 14 residues. V shed 8 bases and J shed 7 bases, with 19 bases lying between them. CDR1 and CDR2 (germline): LNHDA, SQIVND (reference sequence). CDR3 residues: CASGRAGGRNTQYF. In DNA, the CDR3 is TGTGCCAGTGGACGAGCCGGGGGGCGAAATACGCAGTATTTT.

The rearrangement uses TRBV23-1 and TRBJ2-1; 10 bases agree with TRBD2. TRBV23-1 is assigned to the ORF class and has an uncertain function. Unmatched junction bases numbered 15, after V lost 3 bases and J lost 4 bases. The CDR3 sequence is 19 residues long. The CDR3 loop reads CASSHRLRLAGDPYNEQFF. CDR3 DNA: TGCGCCAGCAGTCATCGCCTCAGACTAGCGGGCGACCCTTACAATGAGCAGTTCTTC.

This chain joins TRBV18 and TRBJ2-6; a possible D gene is TRBD1 (6 bases). The germline CDR1 and CDR2 sequences are KGHSH and LQKENI. V gave up 0 bases and J gave up 0 bases, with 9 bases separating them. The CDR3 is 17 residues long. CDR3 sequence (DNA): TGTGCCAGCTCACCACCAACAGGGTTCTCTGGGGCCAACGTCCTGACTTTC. Protein product: CASSPPTGFSGANVLTF.

The V and J genes are TRBV5-6 and TRBJ1-5; D is uncertain. Germline V lookup: CDR1 SGHDT, CDR2 YYEEEE. The CDR3 has 16 amino acids. V dropped 0 bases and J dropped 0 bases, with 10 bases sitting between them. Here the CDR3 DNA reads TGTGCCAGCAGCTTGGGGAGTAGATCTAGCAATCAGCCCCAGCATTTT. It encodes CASSLGSRSSNQPQHF.

The rearrangement links TRBV2 to TRBJ2-5; tentative D call: TRBD2 (5 bases). Germline CDR1 and CDR2: SNHLY and FYNNEI. Trimming stripped 7 bases from V and 1 base from J, with 13 bases between. The CDR3 has 14 residues. The chain's CDR3 is CASNNRAGQETQYF. The CDR3, as DNA: TGTGCCAGCAACAATCGGGCGGGCCAAGAGACCCAGTACTTC.

This chain uses TRBV19 with TRBJ1-5; the D is unclear. Germline-derived CDR1 and CDR2 are LNHDA and SQIVND (reference sequence). This CDR3 contains 17 residues. V was cut by 1 base and J by 0 bases, with 13 bases left in between. The CDR3 loop reads CASSIVTAPYSNQPQHF. The CDR3 nucleotides read TGTGCCAGTAGTATAGTAACAGCCCCTTATAGCAATCAGCCCCAGCATTTT.

The chain links TRBV9 to TRBJ2-7, with 10 bases that match TRBD1. The CDR3 totals 14 residues. V trimming: 4 bases; J trimming: 3 bases; junction bases outside the gene matches: 4. Germline V gene data show CDR1 as SGDLS and CDR2 as YYNGEE. Here the CDR3 DNA reads TGTGCCAGCAGCCACGGGACAGGGGTCTACGAGCAGTACTTC. This translates into CASSHGTGVYEQYF.

This clone has more than one count but fewer than ten. The chain couples TRBV5-4 to TRBJ2-1, with D possibly being TRBD2 (5 bases). From germline, CDR1 is SGHNT and CDR2 YYREEE (reference sequence). The CDR3 extends over 15 amino acids. Between the trimmed V and J ends, which lost 5 bases and 5 bases, there was a span of 17 bases. The CDR3 here is CASRLTSPPNNEQFF. CDR3 nucleotide sequence: TGTGCCAGCAGGCTAACTAGTCCTCCTAACAATGAGCAGTTCTTC.

The chain links TRBV24-1 to TRBJ2-2; the D gene is possibly TRBD1 (5 bases). This CDR3 is built from 12 residues. V dropped 4 bases and J dropped 7 bases, with 6 bases sitting between them. Germline V CDR1 and CDR2: KGHDR, SFDVKD. The DNA for the CDR3 is TGTGCCACCAGTGAAGGGGACGGGGAGCTGTTTTTT. This gives the protein CATSEGDGELFF.

The J gene is TRBJ1-5, the V gene TRBV28; a weak D match, TRBD1 (5 bases). V was clipped by 1 base and J by 4 bases, with 14 bases between them. The CDR3 sequence is 16 residues long. The germline CDR1 and CDR2 sequences are MDHEN and SYDVKM. The CDR3, as DNA: TGTGCCAGCAGTTTATCAGGCCAGGGAACGAATCAGCCCCAGCATTTT. Residues: CASSLSGQGTNQPQHF.

J is TRBJ2-5 and V is TRBV29-1; D is perhaps TRBD1 (5 bases). Germline CDR1 SQVTM, CDR2 ANQGSEA. V was cut by 3 bases and J by 2 bases, with 10 bases left in between. The CDR3 consists of 13 residues. CDR3 residues: CSVDSAGQETQYF. The DNA of the CDR3 is TGCAGCGTTGACTCAGCAGGGCAAGAGACCCAGTACTTC.

The rearrangement joins TRBV14 to TRBJ2-1; D possibly corresponds to TRBD1 (8 bases). The CDR3 runs 17 residues. From germline, CDR1 is SGHDN and CDR2 FVKESK. V was shortened by 3 bases and J by 5 bases, with 20 bases between the two germline ends. DNA of the CDR3: TGTGCCAGCAGCCAGGCGTCACAGGGGGGGGCCCACAATGAGCAGTTCTTC. This translates into CASSQASQGGAHNEQFF.

This sequence joins TRBV5-1 and TRBJ2-1; 11 nucleotides align to TRBD1. In germline, CDR1 is SGHRS, CDR2 YFSETQ. With 3 bases clipped from V and 1 base from J, the junction kept 12 bases outside the gene matches. CDR3 length: 19 amino acids. CDR3 sequence: CASSSWPGTGGFSYNEQFF. CDR3 nucleotides: TGCGCCAGCAGCTCCTGGCCCGGGACAGGGGGTTTTTCCTACAATGAGCAGTTCTTC.

On this clone: This sample also contains other DNA sequences that code for the same CDR3. This chain uses TRBV28 with TRBJ1-5; TRBD1 aligns across 9 bases. The germline V gene has CDR1 MDHEN and CDR2 SYDVKM. CDR3 size: 14 residues. V gave up 2 bases and J gave up 5 bases; unmatched junction bases: 1. CDR3 loop: CASSLGTGYQPQHF. Written as DNA, the CDR3 is TGTGCCAGCAGTTTAGGGACAGGGTATCAGCCCCAGCATTTT.

The chain employs TRBV9 and TRBJ2-1, with 9 bases that match TRBD1. This CDR3 spans 15 amino acids. Germline V gene data show CDR1 as SGDLS and CDR2 as YYNGEE. V was clipped by 3 bases and J by 8 bases; unmatched bases: 9. This chain's CDR3 is CASSETGGANDEQFF. The CDR3 nucleotides read TGTGCCAGCAGCGAAACAGGGGGCGCGAACGATGAGCAGTTCTTC.

The chain carries TRBV7-2 and TRBJ2-1; TRBD2 matches at 9 bases. V lost 4 bases and J lost 8; bases outside the gene matches: 9. CDR3 length: 15 amino acids. Germline V CDR1 and CDR2: SGHTA, FQGNSA. The CDR3 sequence: CASSSFSGSWDEQFF. The CDR3 DNA reads TGTGCCAGCAGCTCCTTTAGCGGGAGTTGGGATGAGCAGTTCTTC.

The J gene is TRBJ1-2, the V gene TRBV5-1, with D perhaps TRBD1 (6 bases). The CDR3 loop spans 18 amino acids. Germline assignment: CDR1 SGHRS and CDR2 YFSETQ. The V end was cut by 4 bases, the J end by 3 bases, with 25 bases between. The CDR3 DNA follows: TGCGCCAGCAGCCCCTCCAGGGACATAAAAACGGTAGACTATGGCTACACCTTC. It translates to CASSPSRDIKTVDYGYTF.